This passage covers 20 T cell receptor beta chains from one sample sequenced in a study of T cell repertoires in cytomegalovirus infection. A single record per CDR3 protein comes from TCRdb applying MiXCR to the reads. The sample holds approximately 340,000 distinct CDR3 sequences, about 29% seen once. These receptors have no known antigen. The source material was cultured PBMCs, sampled from culture after CMV antigen stimulation. Receptors were obtained from a human donor in good health (CMV status not recorded). Some clones in this sample may be carry-over from other donors' samples.

This rearrangement joins TRBV28 to TRBJ1-2; D call uncertain. Per germline, CDR1 MDHEN and CDR2 SYDVKM. The CDR3 is made up of 13 amino acids. The germline V and J ends were trimmed by 6 bases and 6 bases, with 14 bases remaining between them. The CDR3 spells CASRATRSNGYTF. The CDR3, as DNA: TGTGCCAGCAGGGCTACAAGGTCTAATGGCTACACCTTC.

This clonotype has only a few counts. The CDR3 DNA reads TGTGCCAGCAGTTTGGAAGGAAATACTCAGCCCCAGCATTTT. This codes for CASSLEGNTQPQHF. This chain links TRBV12-3 or TRBV12-4 with TRBJ1-5; D gene ambiguous. This CDR3 spans 14 amino acids. V was shortened by 3 bases and J by 6 bases, with 12 bases between the two germline ends.

V usage is TRBV19 and J usage is TRBJ2-6; no firm D call. The CDR3 runs to 15 residues. In germline, CDR1 is LNHDA, CDR2 SQIVND (reference sequence). Trimming pared 3 bases from V and 0 bases from J, leaving 6 bases between. CDR3 DNA: TGTGCCAGTAGTATGCCCGGCTCTGGGGCCAACGTCCTGACTTTC. As protein: CASSMPGSGANVLTF.

The rearrangement uses TRBV5-5 and TRBJ2-5; D may correspond to TRBD1 or TRBD2 (6 bases each). Germline CDR1 and CDR2: SGHKS and YYEKEE (reference sequence). With 2 bases removed from V and 7 bases from J, the gap between germline ends came to 15 bases. This CDR3 spans 14 amino acids. The CDR3 reads CASSLNRDSVTQYF. CDR3 nucleotides: TGTGCCAGCAGCTTAAACAGGGACTCGGTGACCCAGTACTTC.

The rearrangement joins TRBV12-5 to TRBJ2-1; D might be TRBD2 (6 bases). This CDR3 is 13 amino acids long. Germline CDR1 reads LGHNT; CDR2 reads FRNRAP. V gave up 2 bases and J gave up 12 bases, with 14 bases separating them. The CDR3 is CASGLSPREVQFF. The CDR3 DNA reads as TGTGCTAGTGGTTTGTCCCCAAGGGAGGTGCAGTTCTTC. Drawing the rest from reference TRBV12-5 and TRBJ2-1, the complete variable domain is DARVTQTPRHKVTEMGQEVTMRCQPILGHNTVFWYRQTMMQGLELLAYFRNRAPLDDSGMPKDRFSAEMPDATLATLKIQPSEPRDSAVYFCASGLSPREVQFFGPGTRLTVL.

The table lists this clonotype with many counts. The rearrangement joins TRBV7-8 to TRBJ1-2, with unresolved D. Trimming stripped 5 bases from V and 0 bases from J, with 7 bases between. This CDR3 has 13 residues. From germline, CDR1 is SGHVS and CDR2 FQNEAQ. CDR3 bases: TGTGCCAGCAGCGCCACAGCTAACTATGGCTACACCTTC. Translation gives CASSATANYGYTF.

The rearrangement joins TRBV27 to TRBJ2-7; 12 positions match TRBD2. Germline CDR1 MNHEY, CDR2 SMNVEV (reference sequence). Losses at the gene ends were 6 bases for V and 3 bases for J; bases not matched to a gene: 9. This CDR3 region has 16 residues. CDR3 loop: CASSILLAGGYYEQYF. The CDR3 DNA follows: TGTGCCAGCAGCATCCTCCTAGCGGGAGGGTACTACGAGCAGTACTTC.

This rearrangement joins TRBV3-1 to TRBJ1-6, with D uncertain. Trimming took 2 bases from V and 5 from J, leaving 4 bases between them. CDR1 LGHDT and CDR2 YNNKEL come from the germline V gene (reference sequence). The CDR3 extends over 13 amino acids. CDR3 DNA: TGTGCCAGCAGCCAACTCGATAATTCACCCCTCCACTTT. This sequence encodes CASSQLDNSPLHF.

This clonotype was seen a few times. CDR3 loop: CASSPWGPITEAFF. CDR3 nucleotides: TGTGCCAGCAGCCCATGGGGGCCTATCACTGAAGCTTTCTTT. The chain couples TRBV5-4 to TRBJ1-1; D possibly corresponds to TRBD1 (6 bases). V was clipped by 4 bases and J by 4 bases, with 14 bases between them. CDR1 and CDR2 from the germline V gene are SGHNT and YYREEE (reference sequence). There are 14 residues in the CDR3.

About this clonotype itself: A read error may account for a junction end that differs from germline. Written as DNA, the CDR3 is TGTGCTAGCAGCTTAGCTGCGACAGGGTCCGAGCAGTTCTTC. This gives the protein CASSLAATGSEQFF. This chain links TRBV7-7 with TRBJ2-1, with TRBD1 identical over 7 bases. Germline CDR1 and CDR2: SSHAT and FNYEAQ (reference sequence). The CDR3 length is 14 residues.

This chain uses TRBV18 with TRBJ2-7; D is undetermined. Between the trimmed V and J ends, which lost 3 bases and 3 bases, there was a span of 15 bases. This CDR3 contains 15 residues. CDR1 is KGHSH and CDR2 is LQKENI in the germline V gene. For the CDR3, the DNA is TGTGCCAGCTCACCTATCGACACCTGGGGCTACGAGCAGTACTTC. Protein product: CASSPIDTWGYEQYF.

The genes are TRBV7-2 and TRBJ2-7; TRBD2 aligns across 10 bases. The CDR3 length is 12 residues. The ends lost 5 bases at V and 9 bases at J; junction bases unmatched: 4. Germline V gene lookup returns CDR1 SGHTA and CDR2 FQGNSA. The CDR3 bases are TGTGCCAGCAGCCCCTTAGCGGGAGGGCAGTACTTC. Protein product: CASSPLAGGQYF.

This clonotype has just a few counts. The V and J genes are TRBV7-9 and TRBJ1-2; 11 bases match TRBD1. Germline V gene sequence: CDR1 SEHNR, CDR2 FQNEAQ (reference sequence). There are 15 residues in the CDR3. V dropped 4 bases and J dropped 3; count of bases not matched to a gene: 4. The CDR3: CASSWGQGVDYGYTF. The CDR3, as DNA: TGTGCCAGCAGCTGGGGACAGGGGGTCGACTATGGCTACACCTTC.

The rearrangement joins TRBV28 to TRBJ1-6, with D tentatively TRBD1 (5 bases). The CDR3 is 14 amino acids. Trimming left V 3 bases short and J 8 bases short, with 11 bases between. CDR1 is MDHEN, CDR2 SYDVKM, per germline. CDR3 region: CASSFAGVHSPLHF. The CDR3 nucleotides read TGTGCCAGCAGTTTCGCGGGGGTTCATTCACCCCTCCACTTT.

The J gene is TRBJ1-5, the V gene TRBV4-1; weak D call: TRBD1 (6 bases). The CDR3 runs to 16 residues. The V gene lost 2 bases and the J gene lost 7 bases, with 18 bases spanning the gap. Germline CDR1 is MGHRA and CDR2 is YSYEKL. The DNA of the CDR3 is TGCGCCAGCAGCCAAATCCTGATAGGGGGACGACAGCCCCAGCATTTT. Its protein is CASSQILIGGRQPQHF.

This clonotype showed up just a few times. V gene TRBV28 combines with J gene TRBJ2-7; tentatively, D is TRBD2 (6 bases). CDR1 MDHEN and CDR2 SYDVKM come from the germline V gene. CDR3 size: 13 residues. V lost 8 bases, J lost 2 bases, and 13 bases lay in between. CDR3 DNA: TGTGCCAGCTCACCGGGCGGGACCTACGAGCAGTACTTC. Its translation: CASSPGGTYEQYF. The full variable domain, rest sourced from reference TRBV28 and TRBJ2-7, is DVKVTQSSRYLVKRTGEKVFLECVQDMDHENMFWYRQDPGLGLRLIYFSYDVKMKEKGDIPEGYSVSREKKERFSLILESASTNQTSMYLCASSPGGTYEQYFGPGTRLTVT.

This clonotype showed up just a few times. This chain connects TRBV18 to TRBJ1-4; D gene ambiguous. Germline CDR1 and CDR2: KGHSH and LQKENI. Trimming shortened V by 4 bases and J by 5 bases, and 2 bases separated the two germline ends. The CDR3 extends over 11 amino acids. The CDR3 sequence: CASSQNEKLFF. CDR3 sequence (DNA): TGTGCCAGCTCACAGAATGAAAAACTGTTTTTT.

This clonotype was seen only a few times. The rearrangement joins TRBV20-1 to TRBJ2-5; D is possibly TRBD2 (7 bases). Germline-derived CDR1 and CDR2 are DFQATT and SNEGSKA (reference sequence). CDR3 length: 13 residues. CDR3 amino acids: CGPRGGDQETQYF. For the CDR3, the DNA is TGCGGTCCGAGGGGGGGGGACCAAGAGACCCAGTACTTC.

Comment on this clonotype: Relative to the germline gene, one junction end is altered; a read error may explain this. The genes are TRBV4-1 and TRBJ2-6, with 8 nucleotides matching TRBD1. CDR3 length equals 17 residues. The germline gives CDR1 MGHRA, CDR2 YSYEKL. The CDR3 DNA reads TGTGCCAGCAGCCAAGGGCAGGGGGCGCTGGGGGCCAACGTCCTGACTTTC. Amino acids: CASSQGQGALGANVLTF.

There are a few counts of this clonotype. The J gene is TRBJ1-4, the V gene TRBV7-9, with D unclear. V lost 4 bases, J lost 6 bases, and 15 bases lay in between. Germline CDR1 and CDR2: SEHNR and FQNEAQ (reference sequence). CDR3 length equals 15 residues. This CDR3 reads CASSSGAEGYEKLFF. The DNA for the CDR3 is TGTGCCAGCAGCTCCGGCGCCGAAGGGTATGAAAAACTGTTTTTT.